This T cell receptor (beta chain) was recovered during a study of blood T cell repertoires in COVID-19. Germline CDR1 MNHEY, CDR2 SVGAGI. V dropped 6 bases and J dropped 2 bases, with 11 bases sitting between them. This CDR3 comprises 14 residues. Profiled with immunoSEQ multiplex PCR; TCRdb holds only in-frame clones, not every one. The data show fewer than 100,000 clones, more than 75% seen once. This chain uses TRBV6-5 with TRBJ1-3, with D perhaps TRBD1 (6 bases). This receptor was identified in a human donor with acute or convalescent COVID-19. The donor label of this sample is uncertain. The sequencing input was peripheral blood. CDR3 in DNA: TGTGCCAGCAGCACAGGGAACGCTGGAAACACCATATATTTT. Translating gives CASSTGNAGNTIYF.